Following are 22 T cell receptor beta chains from one sample sequenced in a study of blood T cell repertoires in COVID-19. Produced via immunoSEQ multiplex PCR; TCRdb's table is partial and in-frame only. Here the sample spans some 140,000 clones, over 60% being singletons. Sequencing used peripheral blood. The receptor set was obtained from a man older than 75 with acute or convalescent COVID-19.

The rearrangement joins TRBV5-1 to TRBJ1-2, with D perhaps matching TRBD1 (5 bases). Trimming removed 0 bases at V and 8 bases at J, with 11 bases between. The CDR3 sequence is 13 residues long. Looked up from germline, CDR1 is SGHRS and CDR2 is YFSETQ. CDR3: CASSLDPGNGYTF. In DNA form, the CDR3 reads TGCGCCAGCAGCTTGGACCCAGGGAACGGCTACACCTTC.

The chain couples TRBV6-6 to TRBJ1-1; TRBD1 aligns across 7 bases. Trimming at V came to 3 bases and at J to 1 base, leaving 8 bases not matched to a gene. The CDR3 consists of 16 residues. CDR1 MNHNY and CDR2 SVGAGI come from the germline V gene (reference sequence). This CDR3 is CASSYRQGPENTEAFF. The CDR3 nucleotides are TGTGCCAGCAGTTATCGACAGGGACCCGAGAACACTGAAGCTTTCTTT.

This chain connects TRBV2 to TRBJ1-6; a possible D gene is TRBD1 (6 bases). Germline CDR1 SNHLY, CDR2 FYNNEI. V lost 11 bases and J 5 bases, leaving 13 bases between the germline ends. The CDR3 covers 13 residues. CDR3 bases: TGTGCCGCCGGACAGAGCAATAATTCACCCCTCCACTTT. Its protein is CAAGQSNNSPLHF.

This rearrangement joins TRBV11-2 to TRBJ1-2; D perhaps matches TRBD1 (5 bases). The length of the CDR3 is 13 residues. The V gene's germline CDR1 is SGHAT and CDR2 FQNNGV. V was clipped by 3 bases and J by 6 bases, with 11 bases between them. The CDR3 coding sequence is TGTGCCAGCAGCTTGCCCGGGGGGGATGGCTACACCTTC. Translating it yields CASSLPGGDGYTF.

V is TRBV7-9 and J is TRBJ1-1; 10 bases agree with TRBD1. Germline-derived CDR1 and CDR2 are SEHNR and FQNEAQ (reference sequence). The V gene end was trimmed by 5 bases and the J gene end by 11 bases; junction bases not matched to a gene: 8. This CDR3 contains 13 residues. This CDR3 is CASSHSGQGFAFF. The CDR3 DNA reads TGTGCCAGCAGCCACTCGGGACAGGGGTTTGCTTTCTTT.

V is TRBV30 and J is TRBJ1-6; D unclear. CDR3 length: 14 residues. The V gene's germline CDR1 is GTSNPN and CDR2 SVGIG (reference sequence). The germline V and J ends were trimmed by 0 bases and 7 bases, with 10 bases remaining between them. The CDR3 region has the DNA TGTGCCTGGAGTGTACAGCTCGAGAATTCACCCCTCCACTTT. It specifies CAWSVQLENSPLHF.

The chain has TRBV5-1 and TRBJ2-1; D remains ambiguous. Per germline, CDR1 SGHRS and CDR2 YFSETQ. The CDR3 runs 13 residues. V gave up 0 bases and J gave up 6 bases, with 7 bases separating them. Here the CDR3 DNA reads TGCGCCAGCAGCTTGGACAAGTCCAATGAGCAGTTCTTC. Its translation: CASSLDKSNEQFF.

This clone was seen only a few times. The chain recombines TRBV9 with TRBJ2-3, with 7 bases matching TRBD2. Losses at the gene ends were 4 bases for V and 5 bases for J; bases not matched to a gene: 10. CDR3 length: 15 residues. Germline CDR1 and CDR2: SGDLS and YYNGEE. In DNA, the CDR3 is TGTGCCAGCAGCCTATTCGGGACTACAATAGATACGCAGTATTTT. Protein: CASSLFGTTIDTQYF.

In this sample, this clone turned up once. The gene calls are TRBV12-3 or TRBV12-4 and TRBJ2-3; tentatively, D is TRBD1 (5 bases). Trimming stripped 7 bases from V and 5 bases from J, with 13 bases between. The CDR3 contains 13 residues. CDR3 in amino acids: CASILGTGDTQYF. The CDR3 DNA reads TGTGCCAGCATCTTGGGAACAGGAGATACGCAGTATTTT.

The V call is TRBV28, the J call TRBJ2-5; 12 bases are shared with TRBD1. V was pared by 5 bases and J by 2 bases, with 6 bases of the junction left unmatched. Germline CDR1 and CDR2: MDHEN and SYDVKM. The CDR3 length is 16 residues. For the CDR3, the DNA is TGTGCCAGCAGTCCGGGACAGGGGGCGCGGCAAGAGACCCAGTACTTC. Protein: CASSPGQGARQETQYF.

The genes are TRBV18 and TRBJ2-4; 10 bases are a match to TRBD1. Losses at the gene ends were 3 bases for V and 6 bases for J; bases not matched to a gene: 2. The CDR3 runs to 14 residues. Per germline, CDR1 KGHSH and CDR2 LQKENI. The CDR3 bases are TGTGCCAGCTCACCCGGGACAGGGGCAAACATTCAGTACTTC. This sequence encodes CASSPGTGANIQYF.

The rearrangement links TRBV28 to TRBJ2-7; 7 nucleotides match TRBD2. The J segment lost 6 bases and the V segment lost 5 bases, leaving 13 bases of the junction unmatched. The CDR3 length is 15 residues. Germline V gene lookup returns CDR1 MDHEN and CDR2 SYDVKM. CDR3 bases: TGTGCCAGCAGTGCTACATCGGGGGGACTCTCCGAGCAGTACTTC. It codes for CASSATSGGLSEQYF.

This sequence joins TRBV2 and TRBJ2-5; TRBD1 might be the D (6 bases). The CDR3 runs to 16 residues. V lost 7 bases, J lost 5 bases, and 23 bases lay in between. Germline V lookup: CDR1 SNHLY, CDR2 FYNNEI. This CDR3 reads CASTVIGAGAGETQYF. DNA for the CDR3: TGTGCCAGCACCGTAATCGGTGCAGGGGCAGGGGAGACCCAGTACTTC.

The chain employs TRBV6-2 or TRBV6-3 and TRBJ2-4; TRBD2 agrees at 7 bases. Germline CDR1 MNHEY, CDR2 SVGEGT. The length of the CDR3 is 20 residues. After removal of 4 bases from V and 0 bases from J, the junction contained 18 bases not matched to a gene. The CDR3: CASSSRTGGRGSIAKNIQYF. In DNA, the CDR3 is TGTGCCAGCAGTTCCCGGACGGGGGGAAGGGGCTCCATAGCCAAAAACATTCAGTACTTC.

The chain carries TRBV24-1 and TRBJ2-1; D gene ambiguous. The germline V gene has CDR1 KGHDR and CDR2 SFDVKD. The CDR3 has 15 residues. Trimming stripped 5 bases from V and 3 bases from J, with 13 bases between. The CDR3 sequence is CATSVSGNVYNEQFF. As DNA, the CDR3 is TGTGCCACCAGTGTTTCAGGCAACGTCTACAATGAGCAGTTCTTC.

This clone was recorded a few times. V usage is TRBV19 and J usage is TRBJ1-5, with D unresolved. Germline assignment: CDR1 LNHDA and CDR2 SQIVND (reference sequence). The CDR3 is 15 residues long. Trimming cost V 3 bases and J 6 bases, with 15 bases left between them. The CDR3 DNA sequence: TGTGCCAGTAGTATGCCCGGGAGGCGGGGTCAGCCCCAGCATTTT. As protein: CASSMPGRRGQPQHF.

In its sample, this clone was seen a few times. The chain combines TRBV10-3 with TRBJ2-5, with a tentative D call TRBD1 (6 bases). The CDR3 length is 17 residues. Trimming removed 10 bases at V and 2 bases at J, with 26 bases between. Germline V gives CDR1 ENHRY, CDR2 SYGVKD. The CDR3 is CATCKQRDTSSQETQYF. The CDR3 nucleotides read TGTGCCACCTGCAAACAAAGGGACACCAGTTCTCAAGAGACCCAGTACTTC.

The V call is TRBV9, the J call TRBJ2-1; D perhaps matches TRBD1 (5 bases). The CDR3 spans 15 residues. Germline values: CDR1 SGDLS, CDR2 YYNGEE. The V gene lost 2 bases and the J gene lost 0 bases, with 9 bases spanning the gap. The CDR3 sequence: CASSVQGGSYNEQFF. For the CDR3, the DNA is TGTGCCAGCAGCGTCCAGGGCGGCTCCTACAATGAGCAGTTCTTC.

The V and J genes are TRBV7-8 and TRBJ2-7; no firm D call. The germline V gene encodes CDR1 SGHVS and CDR2 FQNEAQ. The CDR3 is made up of 13 amino acids. Deletions cut 4 bases from V and 4 bases from J, with 11 bases between. The CDR3 spells CASSSAPTYEQYF. CDR3 nucleotides: TGTGCCAGCAGCTCCGCCCCAACTTACGAGCAGTACTTC. Full variable domain (remainder filled in from reference TRBV7-8 and TRBJ2-7): GAGVSQSPRYKVAKRGQDVALRCDPISGHVSLFWYQQALGQGPEFLTYFQNEAQLDKSGLPSDRFFAERPEGSVSTLKIQRTQQEDSAVYLCASSSAPTYEQYFGPGTRLTVT.

The genes are TRBV5-1 and TRBJ2-4; D possibly corresponds to TRBD2 (7 bases). The CDR3 has 16 residues. V lost 4 bases and J lost 0, with 14 bases in between. The germline CDR1 and CDR2 sequences are SGHRS and YFSETQ. CDR3 in DNA: TGCGCCAGCAGCGGGGGGGCCTTGGGAGCCAAAAACATTCAGTACTTC. Amino acids: CASSGGALGAKNIQYF.

This clone was seen only once. The chain couples TRBV19 to TRBJ2-7, with 9 nucleotides matching TRBD1. The CDR3 spans 13 residues. CDR1 LNHDA and CDR2 SQIVND come from the germline V gene (reference sequence). The V segment lost 5 bases and the J segment 5 bases; nucleotides outside the gene matches: 4. Here the CDR3 reads CASSVRTGDEQYF. The CDR3 DNA reads as TGTGCCAGTAGTGTAAGGACAGGGGACGAGCAGTACTTC.

The chain links TRBV3-1 (or the pseudogene TRBV3-2) to TRBJ2-3, with TRBD2 matching 11 bases. The V gene end was trimmed by 8 bases and the J gene end by 6 bases; junction bases not matched to a gene: 10. This CDR3 spans 15 amino acids. Germline V CDR1 and CDR2: LGHDT, YNNKEL (reference sequence). The CDR3 loop is CASALSGGARDTQYF. The CDR3 DNA follows: TGTGCCAGCGCCCTTAGCGGGGGGGCCCGGGATACGCAGTATTTT.